This passage covers 9 T cell receptor beta chains from one sample sequenced in a study of blood T cell repertoires in COVID-19. Some clones are missing from TCRdb's copy, which holds only in-frame ones; the method was immunoSEQ multiplex PCR. The table shows more than 60,000 clones, with about 88% occurring only once. The source material was peripheral blood. The receptors derive from a woman between 50 and 59 years old with active COVID-19.

The chain joins TRBV5-5 to TRBJ1-4; TRBD1 matches at 7 bases. Germline CDR1 reads SGHKS; CDR2 reads YYEKEE (reference sequence). The CDR3 is made up of 14 amino acids. Unmatched junction bases numbered 3, after V lost 2 bases and J lost 5 bases. The CDR3 DNA reads as TGTGCCAGCAGCTTCGGGACAGCGAATGAAAAACTGTTTTTT. It translates to CASSFGTANEKLFF.

The chain joins TRBV24-1 to TRBJ2-1; 7 bases fit TRBD1. Trimming removed 5 bases from V and 8 bases from J; junction bases left unmatched: 14. Germline-derived CDR1 and CDR2 are KGHDR and SFDVKD. This CDR3 is built from 16 residues. The CDR3 nucleotides are TGTGCCACCAGTGGCACGACAGGGCCCCTAAGGGATGAGCAGTTCTTC. Translated: CATSGTTGPLRDEQFF.

The chain recombines TRBV5-4 with TRBJ2-7, with 9 bases matching TRBD1. V gave up 2 bases and J gave up 5 bases; unmatched junction bases: 8. Germline assignment: CDR1 SGHNT and CDR2 YYREEE (reference sequence). This CDR3 is 15 amino acids long. CDR3 DNA: TGTGCCAGCAGCTTCCGACAGGGGGGTATCCACGAGCAGTACTTC. Translating gives CASSFRQGGIHEQYF.

This rearrangement joins TRBV11-2 to TRBJ2-7, with 11 bases fitting TRBD2. CDR3 length equals 14 residues. Germline CDR1 is SGHAT and CDR2 is FQNNGV. V shed 4 bases, J shed 5 bases, and the junction held 4 bases outside the gene matches. The CDR3 DNA reads as TGTGCCAGCAGCTCGACTAGCGGGATTCACGAGCAGTACTTC. Residues: CASSSTSGIHEQYF.

This chain connects TRBV2 to TRBJ2-7, with D tentatively TRBD1 (5 bases). The germline V gene has CDR1 SNHLY and CDR2 FYNNEI. CDR3 length: 15 amino acids. The V end was cut by 2 bases, the J end by 7 bases, with 18 bases between. In nucleotides, the CDR3 is TGTGCCAGCAGTGAACAGGCAGGGCGTCTACAGGAGCAGTACTTC. Translated, it gives CASSEQAGRLQEQYF.

This clone was recorded a few times. This chain connects TRBV7-9 to TRBJ2-7; the D gene is possibly TRBD2 (6 bases). Germline V gives CDR1 SEHNR, CDR2 FQNEAQ (reference sequence). Trimming stripped 8 bases from V and 1 base from J, with 18 bases between. The CDR3 is 15 amino acids. The CDR3 DNA sequence: TGTGCCAGCCGTTCGGGCGGTGGAGGGTCCTACGAGCAGTACTTC. Its translation is CASRSGGGGSYEQYF.

The chain joins TRBV5-1 to TRBJ2-7; 13 positions agree with TRBD2. V lost 5 bases, J lost 5 bases, and 10 bases stayed unmatched. Looked up from germline, CDR1 is SGHRS and CDR2 is YFSETQ. The length of the CDR3 is 16 residues. This chain's CDR3 is CASRYGTSGMNDEQYF. The DNA for the CDR3 is TGCGCCAGCAGGTACGGGACTAGCGGGATGAACGACGAGCAGTACTTC. Based on the CDR3 plus reference TRBV5-1 and TRBJ2-7, the full variable domain is KAGVTQTPRYLIKTRGQQVTLSCSPISGHRSVSWYQQTPGQGLQFLFEYFSETQRNKGNFPGRFSGRQFSNSRSEMNVSTLELGDSALYLCASRYGTSGMNDEQYFGPGTRLTVT.

This chain uses TRBV7-9 with TRBJ2-7, with D unclear. V lost 2 bases, J lost 5 bases, and 19 bases lay in between. The CDR3 totals 16 residues. CDR1 is SEHNR, CDR2 FQNEAQ, per germline (reference sequence). The DNA for the CDR3 is TGTGCCAGCAGCTTACGATCTGTGGGCCGAGTGGACGAGCAGTACTTC. This encodes CASSLRSVGRVDEQYF.

V and J are TRBV12-5 and TRBJ2-1, with 10 bases fitting TRBD2. There are 17 residues in the CDR3. Germline values: CDR1 LGHNT, CDR2 FRNRAP. With V trimmed by 6 bases and J by 0 bases, 8 bases remained unmatched. For the CDR3, the DNA is TGTGCTAGTGGCGCTAGCGGGAGTTGGGACTCCTACAATGAGCAGTTCTTC. It specifies CASGASGSWDSYNEQFF.